This TCR beta chain comes out of a study of blood T cell repertoires in COVID-19. Repertoires were generated with immunoSEQ multiplex PCR, while TCRdb's copy carries only in-frame clones and drops some. This sample yields some 29,000 clones, of which roughly 85% are seen a single time; around 30% belongs to the top ten. The ends were cut back, 6 bases at V and 7 bases at J, with 13 bases in the middle. There are 14 residues in the CDR3. Germline CDR1 and CDR2: SNHLY and FYNNEI. V gene TRBV2 combines with J gene TRBJ1-6; tentative D call: TRBD1 (5 bases). The specimen was peripheral blood. This receptor was taken from a woman of 80 years or more with COVID-19, enrolled during active disease. The chain's CDR3 is CASSREQYNSPLHF. For the CDR3, the DNA is TGTGCCAGCAGCAGGGAACAGTACAATTCACCCCTCCACTTT.